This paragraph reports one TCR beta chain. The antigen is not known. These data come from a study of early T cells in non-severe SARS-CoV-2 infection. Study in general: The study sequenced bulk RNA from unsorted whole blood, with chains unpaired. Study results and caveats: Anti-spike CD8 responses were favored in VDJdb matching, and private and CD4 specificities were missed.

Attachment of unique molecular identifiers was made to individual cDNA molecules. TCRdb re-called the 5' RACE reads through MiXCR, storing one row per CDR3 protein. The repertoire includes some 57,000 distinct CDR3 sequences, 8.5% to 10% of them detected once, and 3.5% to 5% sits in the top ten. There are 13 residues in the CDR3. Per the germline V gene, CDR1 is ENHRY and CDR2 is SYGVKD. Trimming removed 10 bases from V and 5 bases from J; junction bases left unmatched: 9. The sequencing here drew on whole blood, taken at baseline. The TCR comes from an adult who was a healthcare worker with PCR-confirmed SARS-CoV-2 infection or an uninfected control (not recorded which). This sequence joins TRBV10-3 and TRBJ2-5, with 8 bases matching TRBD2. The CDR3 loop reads CATREAGVETQYF. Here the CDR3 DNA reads TGTGCCACAAGGGAAGCGGGAGTTGAGACCCAGTACTTC.